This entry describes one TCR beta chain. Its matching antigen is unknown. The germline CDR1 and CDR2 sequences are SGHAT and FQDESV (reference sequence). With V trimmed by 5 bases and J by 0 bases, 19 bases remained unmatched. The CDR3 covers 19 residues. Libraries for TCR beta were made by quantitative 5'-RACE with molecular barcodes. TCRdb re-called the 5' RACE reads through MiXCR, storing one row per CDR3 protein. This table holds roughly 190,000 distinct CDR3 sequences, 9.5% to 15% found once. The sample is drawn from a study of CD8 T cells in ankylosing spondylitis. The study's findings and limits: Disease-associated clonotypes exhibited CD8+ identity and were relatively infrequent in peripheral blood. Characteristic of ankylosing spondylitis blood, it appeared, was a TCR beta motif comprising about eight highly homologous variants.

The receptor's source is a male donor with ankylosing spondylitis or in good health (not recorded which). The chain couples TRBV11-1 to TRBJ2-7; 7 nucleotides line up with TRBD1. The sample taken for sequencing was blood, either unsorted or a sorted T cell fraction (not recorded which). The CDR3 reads CASSPPTRETGHLSYEQYF. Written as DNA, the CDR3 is TGTGCCAGCAGCCCGCCGACGAGGGAGACAGGGCACCTCTCCTACGAGCAGTACTTC.